Listed here is a single TCR beta chain. The sample comes from a study of monozygotic twins with inflammatory bowel disease. This CDR3 spans 14 amino acids. CDR1 is SGHTA and CDR2 is FQGNSA in the germline V gene. A total RNA quantity of roughly 3,300 ng went into each TCR library. Researchers ran eight separate cDNA reactions for each sample. A template switching step added UMIs, each with a 6-nucleotide sample barcode. From its re-call of the 5' RACE reads, TCRdb lists each CDR3 protein once, without DNA. The table for this sample gives fewer than 450,000 distinct CDR3 sequences. Sequenced sample: blood. The chain joins TRBV7-2 to TRBJ2-4; the D call of TRBD2 rests on TCRdb alone, since no DNA is present to check it. This TCR was recovered from a human donor with ulcerative colitis or Crohn's disease, or a healthy co-twin of an affected twin (not recorded which). The CDR3 reads CASSLASSPNIQYF. Variable domain in full (rest from reference TRBV7-2 and TRBJ2-4): GAGVSQSPSNKVTEKGKDVELRCDPISGHTALYWYRQSLGQGLEFLIYFQGNSAPDKSGLPSDRFSAERTGGSVSTLTIQRTQQEDSAVYLCASSLASSPNIQYFGAGTRLSVL.